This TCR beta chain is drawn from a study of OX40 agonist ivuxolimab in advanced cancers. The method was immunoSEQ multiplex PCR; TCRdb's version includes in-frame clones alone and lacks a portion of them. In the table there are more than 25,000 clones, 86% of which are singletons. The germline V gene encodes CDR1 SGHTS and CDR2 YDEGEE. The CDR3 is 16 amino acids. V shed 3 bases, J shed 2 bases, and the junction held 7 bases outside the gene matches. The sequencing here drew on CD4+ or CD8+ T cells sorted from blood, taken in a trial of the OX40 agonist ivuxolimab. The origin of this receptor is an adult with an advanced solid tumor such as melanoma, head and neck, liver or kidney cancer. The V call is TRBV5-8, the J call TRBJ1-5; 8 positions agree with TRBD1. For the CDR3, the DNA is TGTGCCAGCAGCTCACGGACAGGGCCGGGCAATCAGCCCCAGCATTTT. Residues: CASSSRTGPGNQPQHF. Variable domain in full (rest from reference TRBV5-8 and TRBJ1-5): EAGVTQSPTHLIKTRGQQATLRCSPISGHTSVYWYQQALGLGLQFLLWYDEGEERNRGNFPPRFSGRQFPNYSSELNVNALELEDSALYLCASSSRTGPGNQPQHFGDGTRLSIL.